The clone carrying this T cell receptor (beta chain) was recorded a few times. The data originate from a study of blood T cells in healthy people across ages. Overall study context: Template switching retrieved approximately one barcoded beta molecule for each two T cells.

The germline gives CDR1 SGHRS, CDR2 YFSETQ. The CDR3 contains 15 residues. The V gene lost 4 bases and the J gene lost 1 base, with 11 bases spanning the gap. Next came a second PCR, run for about 7 to 12 cycles, which used a sample-barcoded 5' primer along with a J-beta primer mix. All cDNA molecules were each tagged by a template-switch adaptor with 12 random nucleotides. TCRdb redid the calling of the 5' RACE reads with MiXCR, one entry per CDR3 protein. The table has 890,000 or so distinct CDR3 sequences, approximately 65% seen once. The specimen was blood. This chain connects TRBV5-1 to TRBJ1-4; D call uncertain. The TCR originated in a man between 25 and 39 years old in good health. CDR3 coding DNA: TGCGCCAGCAGCGTGACCGGGGAAACTAATGAAAAACTGTTTTTT. Protein product: CASSVTGETNEKLFF.